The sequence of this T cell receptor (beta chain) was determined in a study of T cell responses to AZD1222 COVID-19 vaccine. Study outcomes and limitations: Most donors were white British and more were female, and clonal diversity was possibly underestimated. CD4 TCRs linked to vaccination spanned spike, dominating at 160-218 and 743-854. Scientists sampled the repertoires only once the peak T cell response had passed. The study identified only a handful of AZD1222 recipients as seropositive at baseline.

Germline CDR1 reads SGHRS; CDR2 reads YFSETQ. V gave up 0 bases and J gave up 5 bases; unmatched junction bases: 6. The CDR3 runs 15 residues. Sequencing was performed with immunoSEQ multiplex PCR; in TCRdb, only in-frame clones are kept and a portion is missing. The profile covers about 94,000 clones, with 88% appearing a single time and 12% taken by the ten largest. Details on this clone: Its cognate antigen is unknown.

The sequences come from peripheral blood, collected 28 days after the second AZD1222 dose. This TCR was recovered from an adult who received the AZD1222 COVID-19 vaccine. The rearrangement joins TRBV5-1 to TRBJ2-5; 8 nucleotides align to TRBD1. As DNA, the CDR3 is TGCGCCAGCAGCTTGGCGGCAGGGGGCAGGGAGACCCAGTACTTC. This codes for CASSLAAGGRETQYF.